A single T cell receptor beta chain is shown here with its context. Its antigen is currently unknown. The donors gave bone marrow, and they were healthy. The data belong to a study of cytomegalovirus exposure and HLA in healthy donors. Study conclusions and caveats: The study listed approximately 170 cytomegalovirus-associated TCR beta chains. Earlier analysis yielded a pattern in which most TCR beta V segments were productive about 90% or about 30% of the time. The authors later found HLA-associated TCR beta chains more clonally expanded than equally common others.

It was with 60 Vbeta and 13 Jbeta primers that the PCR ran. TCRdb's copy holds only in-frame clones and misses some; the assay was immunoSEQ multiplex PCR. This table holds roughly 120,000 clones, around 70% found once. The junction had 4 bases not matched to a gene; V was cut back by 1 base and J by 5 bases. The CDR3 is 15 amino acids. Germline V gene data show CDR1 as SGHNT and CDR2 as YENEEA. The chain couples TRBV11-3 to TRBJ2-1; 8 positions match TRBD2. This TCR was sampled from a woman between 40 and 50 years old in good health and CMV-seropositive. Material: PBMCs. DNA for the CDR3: TGTGCCAGCAGCTTAGTTAGCGGGGCTCACAATGAGCAGTTCTTC. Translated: CASSLVSGAHNEQFF.